This is a list of T cell receptor beta chains from one sample in a study of T cells in Graves' hyperthyroidism and ophthalmopathy. TCRdb reprocessed the multiplex PCR reads via MiXCR and lists one record per CDR3 protein. The sample includes some 150,000 distinct CDR3 sequences, approximately 20% of them seen just once. Sequenced material: blood. The receptor source for this set is a woman aged 50 to 65 with Graves' hyperthyroidism that later progressed to Graves' ophthalmopathy. Both conserved end residues are part of each CDR3. D genes are given only for firm matches. Size is stated for part of the rows, as once, few or many counts, or as a class when the clone is expanded.

d_gene | j_gene | v_gene | abundance | len | CDR3aa | CDR3nt
- | TRBJ1-1 | TRBV28 | many | 15 | CASSSSGAMNTEAFF | TGTGCCAGCAGTTCCTCAGGGGCCATGAACACTGAAGCTTTCTTT
- | TRBJ2-5 | TRBV6-1 | few | 15 | CASSGAVGGGETQYF | TGTGCCAGCAGTGGGGCCGTAGGAGGAGGAGAGACCCAGTACTTC
TRBD1 | TRBJ1-1 | TRBV6-2/TRBV6-3 | many | 17 | CASKKVGQGRMNTEAFF | TGTGCCAGCAAAAAGGTGGGACAGGGAAGAATGAACACTGAAGCTTTCTTT
TRBD2 | TRBJ2-1 | TRBV5-6 | - | 16 | CASSRLAGGHPNEQFF | TGTGCCAGCAGCCGACTAGCGGGAGGCCACCCGAATGAGCAGTTCTTC
TRBD2 | TRBJ2-1 | TRBV4-1 | few | 14 | CASSRRLASDEQFF | TGCGCCAGCAGCCGACGACTAGCGAGCGATGAGCAGTTCTTC
TRBD2 | TRBJ2-1 | TRBV9 | few | 15 | CASSVGGLAGDEQFF | TGTGCCAGCAGCGTGGGGGGACTAGCGGGAGACGAGCAGTTCTTC
TRBD2 | TRBJ2-2 | TRBV27 | - | 16 | CASRDRRLAVTGELFF | TGTGCCAGCAGGGACCGACGACTAGCGGTCACCGGGGAGCTGTTTTTT
- | TRBJ1-3 | TRBV28 | - | 15 | CASSPPVDSGNTIYF | TGTGCCAGCAGTCCTCCAGTCGACTCTGGAAACACCATATATTTT
- | TRBJ2-3 | TRBV11-2 | many | 13 | CASSAGPKDTQYF | TGTGCCAGCAGCGCGGGTCCTAAAGATACGCAGTATTTT
TRBD1 | TRBJ2-7 | TRBV28 | - | 18 | CASSYDRGPPSRTYEQYF | TGTGCCAGCAGCTACGACAGGGGGCCGCCTAGCAGAACCTACGAGCAGTACTTC
TRBD1 | TRBJ2-7 | TRBV7-8 | many | 18 | CASSLVPLGQAVTYEQYF | TGTGCCAGCAGCTTAGTCCCCCTTGGACAGGCCGTAACCTACGAGCAGTACTTC
- | TRBJ2-2 | TRBV6-2/TRBV6-3 | - | 16 | CASSHPNEGGAGELFF | TGTGCCAGCAGTCATCCGAACGAGGGTGGTGCCGGGGAGCTGTTTTTT
TRBD1 | TRBJ2-7 | TRBV6-2/TRBV6-3 | many | 13 | CASSYRGLDEQYF | TGTGCCAGCAGTTATAGGGGGCTCGACGAGCAGTACTTC
TRBD2 | TRBJ2-1 | TRBV11-3 | - | 14 | CASSIAGVVNEQFF | TGTGCCAGCTCCATAGCGGGAGTAGTTAATGAGCAGTTCTTC
TRBD2 | TRBJ2-7 | TRBV28 | many | 15 | CASSSGTSGAYEQYF | TGTGCCAGCAGCTCCGGGACTAGCGGAGCATACGAGCAGTACTTC
- | TRBJ2-1 | TRBV2 | many | 16 | CASSPVWRTANNEQFF | TGTGCCAGCAGTCCCGTCTGGCGGACAGCGAACAATGAGCAGTTCTTC
TRBD1 | TRBJ2-1 | TRBV28 | - | 13 | CASSHRGNNEQFF | TGTGCCAGCAGTCACAGGGGGAACAATGAGCAGTTCTTC
TRBD2 | TRBJ2-7 | TRBV20-1 | - | 14 | CSARDLAGDYEQYF | TGCAGTGCTAGAGATCTAGCGGGGGACTACGAGCAGTACTTC
- | TRBJ1-1 | TRBV20-1 | many | 11 | CSAYSTPEAFF | TGCAGTGCTTATTCGACCCCTGAAGCTTTCTTT
TRBD1 | TRBJ2-3 | TRBV13 | - | 15 | CASDIQGARQDTQYF | TGTGCCAGCGATATACAGGGGGCGCGTCAGGATACGCAGTATTTT
- | TRBJ1-1 | TRBV7-9 | few | 15 | CASSLRGAENTEAFF | TGTGCCAGCAGCTTACGAGGGGCAGAGAACACTGAAGCTTTCTTT
- | TRBJ2-1 | TRBV7-6 | many | 14 | CASSRLGAGHEQFF | TGTGCCAGCAGCCGCCTGGGGGCGGGGCATGAGCAGTTCTTC
TRBD2 | TRBJ2-1 | TRBV2 | few | 15 | CASSEGLAGSREQFF | TGTGCCAGCAGTGAAGGGCTAGCGGGATCGAGGGAGCAGTTCTTC
- | TRBJ2-5 | TRBV12-3/TRBV12-4 | - | 11 | CAGSFDESQYF | TGTGCCGGCAGTTTTGATGAATCCCAGTACTTC
- | TRBJ1-6 | TRBV12-3/TRBV12-4 | few | 13 | CASSKTENSPLHF | TGTGCCAGCAGTAAAACCGAGAATTCACCCCTCCACTTT
TRBD2 | TRBJ2-7 | TRBV11-3 | many | 15 | CASSLGGGDAYEQYF | TGTGCCAGCAGCTTGGGGGGAGGGGATGCCTACGAGCAGTACTTC
TRBD1 | TRBJ1-6 | TRBV9 | few | 14 | CASSLTGAGSPLHF | TGTGCCAGCTCCTTGACAGGGGCTGGATCACCCCTCCACTTT
- | TRBJ2-7 | TRBV20-1 | many | 13 | CSARNSAGYEQYF | TGCAGTGCTAGAAATTCCGCCGGGTACGAGCAGTACTTC
- | TRBJ1-1 | TRBV10-2 | - | 12 | CASLAGPTEAFF | TGCGCCAGCTTGGCAGGGCCCACTGAAGCTTTCTTT
TRBD1 | TRBJ2-1 | TRBV20-1 | - | 14 | CSARGNRGNNEQFF | TGCAGTGCTAGAGGCAACAGGGGGAACAATGAGCAGTTCTTC
TRBD1 | TRBJ1-4 | TRBV28 | few | 17 | CATNTGTGGRANEKLFF | TGTGCCACAAATACCGGGACAGGGGGCAGGGCTAATGAAAAACTGTTTTTT
- | TRBJ1-6 | TRBV3-1 | - | 14 | CASSHGGGDSPLHF | TGTGCCAGCAGCCACGGGGGGGGCGATTCACCCCTCCACTTT
TRBD1 | TRBJ1-6 | TRBV6-2/TRBV6-3 | - | 14 | CASYDRGYNSPLHF | TGTGCCAGCTATGACAGGGGGTATAATTCACCCCTCCACTTT
- | TRBJ2-3 | TRBV14 | - | 16 | CASSPTHWASTDTQYF | TGTGCCAGCAGCCCTACCCACTGGGCTAGCACAGATACGCAGTATTTT
- | TRBJ2-7 | TRBV5-1 | many | 14 | CASSLPRSSYEQYF | TGCGCCAGCAGCTTGCCCAGGAGCTCCTACGAGCAGTACTTC
- | TRBJ1-5 | TRBV28 | - | 13 | CASSTARKGPQHF | TGTGCCAGCAGTACTGCAAGGAAGGGGCCCCAGCATTTT
- | TRBJ2-1 | TRBV7-7 | many | 17 | CASSLVGGGPAYNEQFF | TGTGCTAGCAGCTTAGTGGGGGGCGGGCCCGCCTACAATGAGCAGTTCTTC
TRBD1 | TRBJ1-6 | TRBV30 | - | 13 | CAWRGQPNSPLHF | TGTGCCTGGAGGGGACAGCCTAATTCACCCCTCCACTTT
TRBD2 | TRBJ2-1 | TRBV19 | few | 16 | CASRGAGGPRNNEQFF | TGTGCCAGTAGAGGTGCGGGAGGGCCCCGGAACAATGAGCAGTTCTTC
- | TRBJ2-2 | TRBV19 | - | 16 | CASRPRGGGNTGELFF | TGTGCCAGCAGACCCCGGGGAGGGGGAAACACCGGGGAGCTGTTTTTT